The T cell receptor (beta chain) described here comes from a study of regulatory dendritic cells for organ transplantation. Study outcomes and limitations: Memory CD8+ T cells were the most oligoclonal; naive cells were highly diverse.

Comment on this clone: Antigen: not known.

Only in-frame clones appear in the TCRdb table, and some are missing; sequencing was by immunoSEQ multiplex PCR. The sample shows around 19,000 clones, 60% to 80% of them seen only once. The CDR3 covers 11 residues. Germline CDR1 SEHNR, CDR2 FQNEAQ (reference sequence). Trimming removed 0 bases at V and 7 bases at J, with 4 bases between. The sequence was obtained from a human donor in good health. The chain combines TRBV7-9 with TRBJ2-7; D unclear. Material: memory CD4+ T cells from blood. The sample's subset: CD45RO+ memory T cells. The CDR3 sequence: CASSLAQEQYF. The CDR3 DNA sequence: TGTGCCAGCAGCTTAGCGCAGGAGCAGTACTTC.